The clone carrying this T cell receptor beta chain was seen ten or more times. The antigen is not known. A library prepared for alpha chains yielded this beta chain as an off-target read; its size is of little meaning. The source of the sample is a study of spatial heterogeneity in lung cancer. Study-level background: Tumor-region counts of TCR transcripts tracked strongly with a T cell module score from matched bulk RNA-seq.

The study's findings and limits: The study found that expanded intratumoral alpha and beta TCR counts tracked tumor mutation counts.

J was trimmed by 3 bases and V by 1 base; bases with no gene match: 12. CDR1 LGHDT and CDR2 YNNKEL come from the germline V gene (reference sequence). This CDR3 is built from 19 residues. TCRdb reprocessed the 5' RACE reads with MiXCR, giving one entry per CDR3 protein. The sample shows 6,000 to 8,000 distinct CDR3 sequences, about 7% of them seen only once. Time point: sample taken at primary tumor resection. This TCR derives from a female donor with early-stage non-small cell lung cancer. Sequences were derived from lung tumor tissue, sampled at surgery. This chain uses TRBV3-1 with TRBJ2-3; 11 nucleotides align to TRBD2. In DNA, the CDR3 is TGTGCCAGCAGCCAAGTTGGAGGCGGACTAGCGGGCCCAACAGATACGCAGTATTTT. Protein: CASSQVGGGLAGPTDTQYF.